Shown below are 8 T cell receptor beta chains from a single sample sequenced in a study of siplizumab effects on memory and regulatory T cells. Repertoires were generated with immunoSEQ multiplex PCR, while TCRdb's copy carries only in-frame clones and drops some. The sample shows some 56,000 clones, about 98% of them seen only once. The sample was naive CD8+ T cells sorted from blood. The origin of the receptors is a human donor in good health.

V usage is TRBV21-1 and J usage is TRBJ2-1; TRBD2 is taken as the D call from the table, unchecked against the DNA. TRBV21-1 is annotated as a pseudogene. The CDR3 has 15 amino acids. CDR3 nucleotide sequence: TGTGCCAGCGGGTTGCGGGGACCATCCTACAATGAGCAGTTCTTC. This codes for CASGLRGPSYNEQFF.

The chain couples TRBV19 to TRBJ2-7; D is possibly TRBD2 (5 bases). This CDR3 has 12 residues. The V gene's germline CDR1 is LNHDA and CDR2 SQIVND (reference sequence). The ends were cut back, 6 bases at V and 7 bases at J, with 13 bases in the middle. CDR3 coding DNA: TGTGCCAGTAGGACCCCGGGCGGGGAGCAGTACTTC. Translating gives CASRTPGGEQYF.

The chain joins TRBV28 to TRBJ1-1, with D perhaps TRBD1 (5 bases). There are 15 residues in the CDR3. Germline CDR1 reads MDHEN; CDR2 reads SYDVKM. The V end lost 7 bases, the J end lost 4 bases, and 19 bases lay between the germline ends. This chain's CDR3 is CASNPSIGGGTEAFF. Here the CDR3 DNA reads TGTGCCAGCAACCCCTCAATTGGGGGTGGCACTGAAGCTTTCTTT.

The J gene is TRBJ2-5, the V gene TRBV29-1, with TRBD1 matching 7 bases. Germline CDR1 is SQVTM and CDR2 is ANQGSEA. The CDR3 is 13 residues long. Trimming took 8 bases from V and 1 from J; bases not matched to a gene: 7. This CDR3 reads CSYAGTVQETQYF. The CDR3 DNA reads as TGCAGCTATGCCGGGACAGTCCAAGAGACCCAGTACTTC.

This clone has only a few counts. The V call is TRBV7-8, the J call TRBJ1-4; maybe TRBD1 (5 bases). The V and J ends lost 5 bases and 1 base respectively, with 8 bases between them. Germline V gene lookup returns CDR1 SGHVS and CDR2 FQNEAQ. The CDR3 has 14 amino acids. The CDR3 DNA is TGTGCCAGCAGCCTGACAGAAACTAATGAAAAACTGTTTTTT. Translated, it gives CASSLTETNEKLFF.

The genes are TRBV27 and TRBJ1-5; D gene unclear. Germline V lookup: CDR1 MNHEY, CDR2 SMNVEV (reference sequence). This CDR3 is 13 amino acids long. Trimming pared 7 bases from V and 7 bases from J, leaving 14 bases between. The CDR3 nucleotides are TGTGCCAGCACCTTTGGGGTGGGGCAGCCCCAGCATTTT. This codes for CASTFGVGQPQHF.

This clone was seen only once. V usage is TRBV5-1 and J usage is TRBJ2-1; no reliable D call. The germline CDR1 and CDR2 sequences are SGHRS and YFSETQ. This CDR3 contains 13 residues. V lost 0 bases and J 6 bases, leaving 7 bases between the germline ends. The CDR3 DNA reads TGCGCCAGCAGCTTGGAGGGTCTCAATGAGCAGTTCTTC. Its protein product is CASSLEGLNEQFF.

V and J are TRBV6-1 and TRBJ1-2, with no clear D. Trimming cost V 3 bases and J 4 bases, with 15 bases left between them. The germline V gene encodes CDR1 MNHNS and CDR2 SASEGT. The CDR3 extends over 15 amino acids. The CDR3 reads CASSDPDGPLYGYTF. The DNA of the CDR3 is TGTGCCAGCAGTGACCCTGACGGCCCTCTCTATGGCTACACCTTC.